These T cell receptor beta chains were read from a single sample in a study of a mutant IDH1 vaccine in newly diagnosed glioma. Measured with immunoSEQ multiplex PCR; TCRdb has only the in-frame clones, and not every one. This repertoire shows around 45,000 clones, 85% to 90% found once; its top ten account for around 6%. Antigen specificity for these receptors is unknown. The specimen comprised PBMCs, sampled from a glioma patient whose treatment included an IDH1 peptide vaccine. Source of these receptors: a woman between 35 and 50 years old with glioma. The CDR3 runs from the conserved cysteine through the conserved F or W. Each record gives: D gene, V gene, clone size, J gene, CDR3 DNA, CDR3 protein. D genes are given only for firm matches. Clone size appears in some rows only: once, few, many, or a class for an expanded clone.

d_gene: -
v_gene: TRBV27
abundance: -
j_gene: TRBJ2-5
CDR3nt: TGTGCCAGCACCTACAGCGCGGGGGAGACCCAGTACTTC
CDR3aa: CASTYSAGETQYF

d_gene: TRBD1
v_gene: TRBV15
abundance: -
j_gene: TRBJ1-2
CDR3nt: TGTGCCACCAGCAGAGAGACAGGGGGCAGCTATGGCTACACCTTC
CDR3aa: CATSRETGGSYGYTF

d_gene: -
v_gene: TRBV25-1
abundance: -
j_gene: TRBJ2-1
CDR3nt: TGTGCCAGCAGTGGCAGCCGGACGCGAGAGCAGTTCTTC
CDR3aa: CASSGSRTREQFF

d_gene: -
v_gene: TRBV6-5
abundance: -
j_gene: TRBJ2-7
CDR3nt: TGTGCCAGCAGGGAGCCTCAGGGGGAGGCGGGGGAGCAGTACTTC
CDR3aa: CASREPQGEAGEQYF

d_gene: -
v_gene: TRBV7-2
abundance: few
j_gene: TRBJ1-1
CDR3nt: TGTGCCAGCAGCTTAGTGGCAGGGGTGAACACTGAAGCTTTCTTT
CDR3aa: CASSLVAGVNTEAFF

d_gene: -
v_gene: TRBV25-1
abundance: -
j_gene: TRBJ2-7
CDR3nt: TGTGCCAGCAGAAAGACAGGTTCCTACGAGCAGTACTTC
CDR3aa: CASRKTGSYEQYF

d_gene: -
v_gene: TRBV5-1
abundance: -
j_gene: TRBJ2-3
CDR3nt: TGCGCCAGCTTCGGTCCAGATACGCAGTATTTT
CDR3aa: CASFGPDTQYF

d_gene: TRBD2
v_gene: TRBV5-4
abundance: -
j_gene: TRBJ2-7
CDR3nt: TGTGCCAGCAGCTTACCGACTAGCGGGAGCAACGAGCAGTACTTC
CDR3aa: CASSLPTSGSNEQYF

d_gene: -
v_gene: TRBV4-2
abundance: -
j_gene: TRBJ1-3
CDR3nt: TGTGCCAGCAGCCAAGCGAGGGTACGTGGAAACACCATATATTTT
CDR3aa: CASSQARVRGNTIYF

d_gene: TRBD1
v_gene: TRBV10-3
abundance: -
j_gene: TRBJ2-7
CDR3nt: TGTGCCATCAGGCCGACAGGGGGCTACGCCTACGAGCAGTACTTC
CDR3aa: CAIRPTGGYAYEQYF

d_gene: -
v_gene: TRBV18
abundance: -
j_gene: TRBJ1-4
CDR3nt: TGTGCCAGCTCAAAGGGGAACGAAAAACTGTTTTTT
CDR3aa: CASSKGNEKLFF

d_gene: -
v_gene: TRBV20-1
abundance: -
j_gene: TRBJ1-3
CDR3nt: TGCAGTGCTAGAGGCGGAAACACCATATATTTT
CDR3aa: CSARGGNTIYF

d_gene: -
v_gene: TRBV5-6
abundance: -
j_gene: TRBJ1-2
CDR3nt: TGTGCCAGCAGCCCGTACGGAGGGATTTTTACCCATGGCTACACCTTC
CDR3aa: CASSPYGGIFTHGYTF

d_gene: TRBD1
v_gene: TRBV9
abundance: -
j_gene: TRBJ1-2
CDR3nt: TGTGCCAGCAGCGGACCCGACAGGGATGGCTACACCTTC
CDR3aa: CASSGPDRDGYTF

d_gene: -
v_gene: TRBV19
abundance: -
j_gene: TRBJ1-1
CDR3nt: TGTGCCAGTAGCCTTTGGTTGAGAACCGGGACGGTGAACACTGAAGCTTTCTTT
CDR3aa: CASSLWLRTGTVNTEAFF

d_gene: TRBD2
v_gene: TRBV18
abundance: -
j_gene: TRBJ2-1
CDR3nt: TGTGCCAGCTCAGCGGAGCGGGGGAGATACAATGAGCAGTTCTTC
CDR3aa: CASSAERGRYNEQFF

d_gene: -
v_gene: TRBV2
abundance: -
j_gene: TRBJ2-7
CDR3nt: TGTGCCAGCAGTGAAGCCCAACCGGGGCCCTACTACGAGCAGTACTTC
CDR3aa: CASSEAQPGPYYEQYF

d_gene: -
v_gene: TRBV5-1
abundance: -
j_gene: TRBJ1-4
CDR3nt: TGCGCCAGCAGCTGGGACTATGAAAAACTGTTTTTT
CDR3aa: CASSWDYEKLFF

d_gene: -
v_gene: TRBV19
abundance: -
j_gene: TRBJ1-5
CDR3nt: TGTGCCAGTAAAGGCCTGGGACGGGATCAGCCCCAGCATTTT
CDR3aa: CASKGLGRDQPQHF

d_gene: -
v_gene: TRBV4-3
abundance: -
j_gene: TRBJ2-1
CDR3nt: TGCGCCAGCAGCCCGCGTCCGGGACCTGCTTTTGGTGAGCAGTTCTTC
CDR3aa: CASSPRPGPAFGEQFF

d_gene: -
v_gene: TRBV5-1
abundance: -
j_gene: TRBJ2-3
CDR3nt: TGCGCCAGCAGCTTGGGGGGGGCCGAAGATACGCAGTATTTT
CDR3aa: CASSLGGAEDTQYF

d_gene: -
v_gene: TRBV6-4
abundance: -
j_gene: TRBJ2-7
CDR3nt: TGTGCCAGCAGAATACCTACCTACGAGCAGTACTTC
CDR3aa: CASRIPTYEQYF

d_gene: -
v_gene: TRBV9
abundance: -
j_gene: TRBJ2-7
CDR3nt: TGTGCCAGCAGCACTTACGAGCAGTACTTC
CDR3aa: CASSTYEQYF

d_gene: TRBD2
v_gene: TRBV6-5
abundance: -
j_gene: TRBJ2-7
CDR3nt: TGTGCCAGCAGGCGGGGGGCGTCCTACGAGCAGTACTTC
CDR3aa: CASRRGASYEQYF

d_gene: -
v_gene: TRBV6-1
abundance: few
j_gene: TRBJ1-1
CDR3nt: TGTGCCAGCAGTGGCAAGATCATTCCCATAATGAACACTGAAGCTTTCTTT
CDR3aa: CASSGKIIPIMNTEAFF

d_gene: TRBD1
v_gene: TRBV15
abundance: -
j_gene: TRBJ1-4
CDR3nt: TGTGCCACCAGCTTAGGGACAGGGGTTAGTAATGAAAAACTGTTTTTT
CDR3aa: CATSLGTGVSNEKLFF

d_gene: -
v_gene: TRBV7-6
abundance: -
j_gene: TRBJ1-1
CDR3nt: TGTGCCAGCAGCTTACAAGGGGGCACTGAAGCTTTCTTT
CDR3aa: CASSLQGGTEAFF

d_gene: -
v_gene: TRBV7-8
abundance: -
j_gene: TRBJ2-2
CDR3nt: TGTGCCAGCACCCAAGACTCGAACACCGGGGAGCTGTTTTTT
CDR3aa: CASTQDSNTGELFF

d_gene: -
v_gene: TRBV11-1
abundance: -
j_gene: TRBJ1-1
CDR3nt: TGTGCCAGCAGCCGTCAGTTGGGCACTGAAGCTTTCTTT
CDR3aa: CASSRQLGTEAFF

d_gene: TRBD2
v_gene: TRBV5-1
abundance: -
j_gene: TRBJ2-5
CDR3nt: TGCGCCAGCAGCTTGGCTGGCGGGGGGGCCTTGGAGACCCAGTACTTC
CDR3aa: CASSLAGGGALETQYF